This T cell receptor (beta chain) was sequenced in a study of T cells in Graves' hyperthyroidism and ophthalmopathy. The study left out patients who had uncontrolled infection, other autoimmune disease, pregnancy or lactation. Fresh 10 ml peripheral blood yielded PBMCs. V shed 3 bases, J shed 9 bases, and the junction held 5 bases outside the gene matches. CDR1 and CDR2 (germline): MNHNS, SASEGT. This CDR3 has 13 residues. Using RNA transcripts as the source, TCR beta CDR3 regions were amplified. An initial round of RT-PCR targeting the TCR CDR3 relied on the HTBI primer set. TCRdb recomputed calls from the multiplex PCR reads with MiXCR, one row per CDR3 protein. Of 540,000 or so distinct CDR3 sequences listed, about 15% are singletons.

Sequences were obtained from blood. The source of this sequence is a woman in her twenties or thirties with Graves' hyperthyroidism. The V gene is TRBV6-1, the J gene TRBJ2-1, with 7 bases fitting TRBD1. The CDR3 reads CASSDLGQFEQFF. Written as DNA, the CDR3 is TGTGCCAGCAGTGACCTGGGACAGTTTGAGCAGTTCTTC.